Following are 27 T cell receptor beta chains from one sample sequenced in a study of neurological immune-mediated disorders (dated by TCRdb to the late 2010s). Library generation was performed with 5' RACE. TCRdb shows the sequencer as Illumina HiSeq 2500. TCRdb took the public reads, trimmed them with fastp at Q25, ran MiXCR for clone calling and kept in-frame beta chains. Here each entry gathers all rows of one CDR3 protein and keeps the most common genes and DNA. A total of around 83,000 distinct CDR3 sequences appear in this sample, 11% to 15% of them only once. Approximately 7.5% of the sample is taken by the ten largest. Sequenced material: PBMCs. Source of these receptors: a woman in her 50s in good health.

This chain joins TRBV28 and TRBJ1-1, with D perhaps matching TRBD1 (5 bases). This CDR3 has 13 amino acids. V lost 7 bases to trimming and J lost 9 bases, with 18 bases between them. CDR1 and CDR2 from the germline V gene are MDHEN and SYDVKM. The CDR3 sequence is CASNLPGTEQAFF. CDR3 in DNA: TGTGCCAGCAACCTTCCCGGGACGGAACAAGCTTTCTTT.

There are many counts of this clonotype. The V call is TRBV20-1, the J call TRBJ1-5; 7 nucleotides agree with TRBD1. This CDR3 has 15 amino acids. The trim removed 4 bases at V and 5 bases at J, leaving 11 bases unmatched. Germline CDR1 reads DFQATT; CDR2 reads SNEGSKA (reference sequence). CDR3 DNA: TGCAGTGCTACCCAGGGGGGAGGTGATTATCAGCCCCAGCATTTT. Amino acids: CSATQGGGDYQPQHF.

The gene calls are TRBV27 and TRBJ2-1; D is unclear. The germline V gene has CDR1 MNHEY and CDR2 SMNVEV (reference sequence). This CDR3 is built from 16 residues. V lost 10 bases and J lost 5, with 24 bases in between. The CDR3 bases are TGTGCCAACAGACCATCATACTTGTCGCCCCACAATGAGCAGTTCTTC. The encoded protein is CANRPSYLSPHNEQFF.

This clonotype showed up many times. The chain employs TRBV2 and TRBJ1-5; tentative D call: TRBD1 (5 bases). The CDR3 is made up of 14 amino acids. Germline assignment: CDR1 SNHLY and CDR2 FYNNEI. Trimming removed 1 base from V and 2 bases from J, with 6 bases in between. In DNA form, the CDR3 reads TGTGCCAGCAGTGAAGGGGGACGCAATCAGCCCCAGCATTTT. Its translation: CASSEGGRNQPQHF.

This clonotype was seen many times. The chain couples TRBV7-9 to TRBJ1-4, with D unclear. Germline CDR1 is SEHNR and CDR2 is FQNEAQ (reference sequence). V gave up 2 bases and J gave up 3 bases, with 7 bases separating them. This CDR3 has 14 amino acids. The CDR3 nucleotides are TGTGCCAGCAGCTTAAGGTCTTCTAATGAAAAACTGTTTTTT. This translates into CASSLRSSNEKLFF.

The table lists this clonotype with many counts. The gene calls are TRBV20-1 and TRBJ2-2, with TRBD1 identical over 8 bases. Germline CDR1 is DFQATT and CDR2 is SNEGSKA (reference sequence). This CDR3 is 15 amino acids long. V dropped 6 bases and J dropped 8; count of bases not matched to a gene: 14. In DNA, the CDR3 is TGCAGTGCGGCCCCTTTCCAGGGGGCGGGGGGGGAGCTGTTTTTT. It codes for CSAAPFQGAGGELFF.

The rearrangement joins TRBV7-9 to TRBJ2-1; D is undetermined. Trimming removed 7 bases at V and 2 bases at J, with 15 bases between. The CDR3 loop spans 15 amino acids. The germline CDR1 and CDR2 sequences are SEHNR and FQNEAQ (reference sequence). The CDR3 DNA reads TGTGCCAGCACCCATTTAGCTGGAGCCTACAATGAGCAGTTCTTC. This sequence encodes CASTHLAGAYNEQFF.

This clonotype appeared many times. The rearrangement links TRBV12-3 or TRBV12-4 to TRBJ1-4; D unclear. Trimming stripped 3 bases from V and 4 bases from J, with 9 bases between. The CDR3 sequence is 14 residues long. Written as DNA, the CDR3 is TGTGCCAGCAGTTTCCGGGGAATTAATGAAAAACTGTTTTTT. Translated: CASSFRGINEKLFF.

This clonotype showed up many times. An end of the junction differs from the germline gene, which may be a read error. The chain combines TRBV7-7 with TRBJ2-5; D call uncertain. There are 14 residues in the CDR3. Germline loops: CDR1 SSHAT, CDR2 FNYEAQ (reference sequence). CDR3 protein: CASSLGIGAETQYF. CDR3 nucleotides: TGTGCTAGCAGCCTAGGCATCGGAGCGGAGACCCAGTACTTC.

This clonotype was seen repeatedly, ten times or more. The chain links TRBV3-1 to TRBJ1-1; the D is unclear. The CDR3 extends over 11 amino acids. The V end was cut by 1 base, the J end by 8 bases, with 5 bases between. Germline loops: CDR1 LGHDT, CDR2 YNNKEL (reference sequence). The CDR3 coding sequence is TGTGCCAGCAGCCAAGCCGCAGAAGCTTTCTTT. It translates to CASSQAAEAFF.

This clonotype was seen many times. The chain employs TRBV9 and TRBJ2-2; no definite D call. Germline V gives CDR1 SGDLS, CDR2 YYNGEE. V was cut by 10 bases and J by 0 bases, with 13 bases left in between. This CDR3 spans 14 amino acids. CDR3 DNA sequence: TGTGCCGGAGAGGACCGATCGAACACCGGGGAGCTGTTTTTT. This gives the protein CAGEDRSNTGELFF.

The chain uses TRBV11-3 and TRBJ2-1, with no clear D. This CDR3 spans 15 amino acids. CDR1 and CDR2 (germline): SGHNT, YENEEA. The germline V and J ends were trimmed by 5 bases and 5 bases, with 16 bases remaining between them. The CDR3 DNA sequence: TGTGCCAGCAGCCCCCTCGTGGCAGGAAACAATGAGCAGTTCTTC. Residues: CASSPLVAGNNEQFF.

This chain joins TRBV5-1 and TRBJ2-3; D gene ambiguous. Trimming pared 0 bases from V and 4 bases from J, leaving 18 bases between. This CDR3 is built from 17 residues. Looked up from germline, CDR1 is SGHRS and CDR2 is YFSETQ. CDR3 bases: TGCGCCAGCAGCTTGGCCTGGGGTTCAGTTCCGTCAGATACGCAGTATTTT. This gives the protein CASSLAWGSVPSDTQYF.

The count of this clonotype is one. CDR3 in DNA: TGTGCCAGCAGCCAGCAGCGGGGGAATTACGAGCAGTACTTC. It encodes CASSQQRGNYEQYF. V usage is TRBV11-2 and J usage is TRBJ2-7, with 8 bases fitting TRBD2. The CDR3 has 14 residues. The V gene's germline CDR1 is SGHAT and CDR2 FQNNGV. V lost 5 bases to trimming and J lost 4 bases; unmatched junction nucleotides: 7.

The chain employs TRBV12-3 or TRBV12-4 and TRBJ2-5, with 12 bases aligning to TRBD2. CDR3 length: 18 residues. Germline trimming cut 6 bases from V and 4 bases from J; bases unmatched to any gene: 15. CDR3 DNA sequence: TGTGCCAGCAGATATGGACGGACGACTAGCGGGAGAGGAGAGACCCAGTACTTC. Protein product: CASRYGRTTSGRGETQYF.

This clonotype was seen ten or more times. This rearrangement joins TRBV5-1 to TRBJ1-1; possibly TRBD1 for D (5 bases). Germline V lookup: CDR1 SGHRS, CDR2 YFSETQ. This CDR3 is 15 amino acids long. V lost 4 bases and J 5 bases, leaving 18 bases between the germline ends. The CDR3 loop reads CASSRGDGGWTEAFF. The DNA for the CDR3 is TGCGCCAGCAGCCGCGGGGACGGCGGATGGACTGAAGCTTTCTTT.

This clonotype was recorded at least ten times. CDR3 sequence (DNA): TGCGCCAGCAGCCCCGGACAGGGAGGTTCTTTGGAGCCCCAGCATTTT. It codes for CASSPGQGGSLEPQHF. The J gene is TRBJ1-5, the V gene TRBV5-1, with 8 nucleotides matching TRBD1. CDR1 is SGHRS and CDR2 is YFSETQ in the germline V gene. The CDR3 loop spans 16 amino acids. The V and J ends lost 4 bases and 8 bases, in that order; junction bases with no gene match: 14.

In this sample, this clonotype turned up many times. An end of the junction differs from the germline gene, which may be a read error. The rearrangement joins TRBV3-1 to TRBJ1-2; D remains unclear. The V gene's germline CDR1 is LGHDT and CDR2 YNNKEL (reference sequence). There are 14 residues in the CDR3. The CDR3 loop reads CASTQGEALYGYTF. CDR3 DNA: TGTGCCAGCACCCAAGGCGAGGCACTCTATGGCTACACCTTC.

V gene TRBV30 combines with J gene TRBJ1-3; D is ambiguous. CDR1 is GTSNPN, CDR2 SVGIG, per germline (reference sequence). The V end was cut by 5 bases, the J end by 3 bases, with 5 bases between. The CDR3 has 11 residues. CDR3 coding DNA: TGTGCCTGGGGAAGTGGAAACACCATATATTTT. Protein sequence: CAWGSGNTIYF.

This clonotype was seen repeatedly, ten times or more. The V call is TRBV20-1, the J call TRBJ2-3, with D possibly being TRBD1 or TRBD2 (5 bases each). Germline V gives CDR1 DFQATT, CDR2 SNEGSKA (reference sequence). With 3 bases removed from V and 6 bases from J, the gap between germline ends came to 19 bases. The length of the CDR3 is 15 residues. The CDR3 DNA reads as TGCAGTGCTAGCCCCGGGGCCACGAAGGGGGATACGCAGTATTTT. As protein: CSASPGATKGDTQYF.

Many counts were recorded for this clonotype. The chain has TRBV5-1 and TRBJ1-1, with D tentatively TRBD1 (5 bases). Germline CDR1 is SGHRS and CDR2 is YFSETQ. V was cut by 0 bases and J by 0 bases, with 6 bases left in between. The CDR3 spans 14 residues. The chain's CDR3 is CASSLGDVNTEAFF. In nucleotides, the CDR3 is TGCGCCAGCAGCTTGGGGGACGTGAACACTGAAGCTTTCTTT.

This clonotype was seen many times. The chain uses TRBV7-9 and TRBJ1-4; 10 bases line up with TRBD1. The CDR3 has 16 residues. J gave up 8 bases and V 5 bases, and 11 bases lay outside the gene matches. Germline assignment: CDR1 SEHNR and CDR2 FQNEAQ (reference sequence). Here the CDR3 DNA reads TGTGCCAGCAGCAAACGGACAGGGGGAAACTTGGAAAAACTGTTTTTT. It yields the protein CASSKRTGGNLEKLFF.

This clonotype has a count of ten or more. This chain joins TRBV6-5 and TRBJ2-7, with unresolved D. Germline V gene sequence: CDR1 MNHEY, CDR2 SVGAGI. The V gene lost 6 bases and the J gene lost 2 bases, with 8 bases spanning the gap. The CDR3 is 12 residues long. The CDR3 sequence is CASRGSTYEQYF. In DNA form, the CDR3 reads TGTGCCAGCAGGGGAAGTACCTACGAGCAGTACTTC.

Of note for this clonotype: The DNA is left out, because the CDR3 cannot be placed on it with certainty; the CDR3 is given as TCRdb lists it. The chain employs TRBV11-2 and TRBJ2-1; TRBD1, the table's D call, lacks a check against the DNA. The CDR3 is 22 residues long, counting both termini. Germline lookup yields CDR1 SGHAT and CDR2 FQNNGV. The CDR3 is CASSFYICSARDRRGPYNEQFF.

This clonotype was detected many times. The V and J genes are TRBV2 and TRBJ1-2; no reliable D call. This CDR3 contains 14 residues. Germline V lookup: CDR1 SNHLY, CDR2 FYNNEI. V lost 3 bases and J 0 bases, leaving 8 bases between the germline ends. The CDR3 region is CASSDGIANYGYTF. As DNA, the CDR3 is TGTGCCAGCAGTGATGGTATCGCTAACTATGGCTACACCTTC. Full variable domain (remainder filled in from reference TRBV2 and TRBJ1-2): EPEVTQTPSHQVTQMGQEVILRCVPISNHLYFYWYRQILGQKVEFLVSFYNNEISEKSEIFDDQFSVERPDGSNFTLKIRSTKLEDSAMYFCASSDGIANYGYTFGSGTRLTVV.

This clonotype showed up many times. The J gene is TRBJ2-7, the V gene TRBV20-1, with 9 positions matching TRBD2. In germline, CDR1 is DFQATT, CDR2 SNEGSKA (reference sequence). The CDR3 is 15 residues long. Losses at the gene ends were 3 bases for V and 2 bases for J; bases not matched to a gene: 8. Written as DNA, the CDR3 is TGCAGTGCTAGTACCCCGGGGACTAGCACCTACGAGCAGTACTTC. The encoded protein is CSASTPGTSTYEQYF.

The sample holds many counts of this clonotype. CDR3 in amino acids: CATSDPSGTYYNEQFF. In DNA, the CDR3 is TGTGCCACCAGTGACCCGAGCGGGACATATTACAATGAGCAGTTCTTC. The rearrangement uses TRBV24-1 and TRBJ2-1; D is perhaps TRBD2 (7 bases). The germline CDR1 and CDR2 sequences are KGHDR and SFDVKD. The CDR3 spans 16 residues. With 4 bases removed from V and 4 bases from J, the gap between germline ends came to 16 bases.